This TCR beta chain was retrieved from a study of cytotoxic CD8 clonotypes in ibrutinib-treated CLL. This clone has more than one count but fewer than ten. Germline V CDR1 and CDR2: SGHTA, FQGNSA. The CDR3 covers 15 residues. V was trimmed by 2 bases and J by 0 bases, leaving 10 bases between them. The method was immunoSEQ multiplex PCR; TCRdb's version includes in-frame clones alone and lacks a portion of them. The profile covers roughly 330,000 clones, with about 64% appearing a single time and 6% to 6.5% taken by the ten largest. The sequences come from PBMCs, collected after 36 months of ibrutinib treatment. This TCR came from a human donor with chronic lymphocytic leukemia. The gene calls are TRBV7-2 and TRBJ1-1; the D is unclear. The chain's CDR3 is CASSLLGSLNTEAFF. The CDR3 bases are TGTGCCAGCAGCTTACTCGGCAGCTTGAACACTGAAGCTTTCTTT. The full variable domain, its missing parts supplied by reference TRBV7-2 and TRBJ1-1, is GAGVSQSPSNKVTEKGKDVELRCDPISGHTALYWYRQSLGQGLEFLIYFQGNSAPDKSGLPSDRFSAERTGGSVSTLTIQRTQQEDSAVYLCASSLLGSLNTEAFFGQGTRLTVV.